The 26 T cell receptor beta chains in this list originate from one sample, sequenced in a study of Ad26.COV2.S vaccination and SARS-CoV-2 variants. Some clones are missing from TCRdb's copy, which holds only in-frame ones; the method was immunoSEQ multiplex PCR. The repertoire holds approximately 340,000 clones, with 92% as singletons. This material consisted of peripheral blood, taken after recovery from COVID-19. All receptors derive from a human donor who had recovered from COVID-19.

This rearrangement joins TRBV6-1 to TRBJ1-1; 7 positions agree with TRBD1. Germline V gene data show CDR1 as MNHNS and CDR2 as SASEGT. With V trimmed by 2 bases and J by 1 base, 10 bases remained unmatched. The CDR3 runs to 17 residues. The CDR3 nucleotides read TGTGCCAGCAGTGAACCGGAGACAGGGTCTAGGAACACTGAAGCTTTCTTT. Its protein product is CASSEPETGSRNTEAFF.

CDR3 sequence reads: CATKDYANTGELFF. The CDR3 nucleotides read TGTGCCACCAAAGATTACGCGAACACCGGGGAGCTGTTTTTT. V gene TRBV15 combines with J gene TRBJ2-2; the D is unclear. The CDR3 is 14 amino acids. Germline V gene sequence: CDR1 LNHNV, CDR2 YYDKDF (reference sequence). V lost 7 bases to trimming and J lost 0 bases, with 9 bases between them.

The rearrangement joins TRBV5-4 to TRBJ2-7; 8 positions match TRBD2. The CDR3 covers 18 residues. Germline CDR1 and CDR2: SGHNT and YYREEE (reference sequence). With V trimmed by 3 bases and J by 2 bases, 16 bases remained unmatched. DNA of the CDR3: TGTGCCAGCAGCTCCCAGCGGGGGTCCCCTCAGAAGACCTACGAGCAGTACTTC. Its translation: CASSSQRGSPQKTYEQYF.

The chain links TRBV18 to TRBJ1-3, with D unclear. Per the germline V gene, CDR1 is KGHSH and CDR2 is LQKENI. The CDR3 has 17 residues. Trimming took off 1 base at V and 0 bases at J, with 13 bases between the two ends. The CDR3 spells CASSPREWRGSGNTIYF. CDR3 nucleotides: TGTGCCAGCTCACCACGTGAATGGCGGGGCTCTGGAAACACCATATATTTT.

The chain couples TRBV25-1 to TRBJ2-2; D perhaps matches TRBD1 (5 bases). This CDR3 is built from 16 residues. Germline loops: CDR1 MGHDK, CDR2 SYGVNS. Trimming removed 0 bases at V and 1 base at J, with 9 bases between. This chain's CDR3 is CASSEYFRGNTGELFF. The CDR3 nucleotides read TGTGCCAGCAGTGAATATTTTAGGGGGAACACCGGGGAGCTGTTTTTT.

The genes are TRBV18 and TRBJ1-1; D possibly corresponds to TRBD1 (5 bases). The germline gives CDR1 KGHSH, CDR2 LQKENI. The ends were cut back, 1 base at V and 3 bases at J, with 21 bases in the middle. This CDR3 region has 18 residues. The CDR3 protein is CASSPLAGQTGGYTEAFF. The CDR3 DNA follows: TGTGCCAGCTCACCACTTGCGGGCCAGACCGGGGGGTACACTGAAGCTTTCTTT.

The chain is built from TRBV24-1 and TRBJ2-5, with D unresolved. The CDR3 covers 15 residues. V shed 12 bases and J shed 5 bases, with 24 bases lying between them. The germline V gene encodes CDR1 KGHDR and CDR2 SFDVKD. The CDR3 loop is CAALPWLGRSETQYF. As DNA, the CDR3 is TGTGCCGCACTTCCTTGGCTAGGGCGTTCCGAGACCCAGTACTTC.

The genes are TRBV11-2 and TRBJ1-1; 7 nucleotides agree with TRBD1. Per germline, CDR1 SGHAT and CDR2 FQNNGV. V shed 5 bases, J shed 5 bases, and the junction held 8 bases outside the gene matches. This CDR3 has 14 residues. The DNA for the CDR3 is TGTGCCAGCAGCATACGACAGGGCGGAACTGAAGCTTTCTTT. Translated: CASSIRQGGTEAFF.

This clone has just one count. The chain combines TRBV7-9 with TRBJ2-1; 10 nucleotides agree with TRBD2. Germline V CDR1 and CDR2: SEHNR, FQNEAQ (reference sequence). Unmatched junction bases numbered 10, after V lost 4 bases and J lost 10 bases. This CDR3 is built from 15 residues. The CDR3: CASSSPKRGGVEQFF. The CDR3 bases are TGTGCCAGCAGCTCTCCCAAGCGGGGGGGCGTCGAGCAGTTCTTC.

This clone was counted only a few times. This sequence joins TRBV5-6 and TRBJ2-1; 10 positions match TRBD2. V shed 1 base, J shed 2 bases, and the junction held 3 bases outside the gene matches. Germline V lookup: CDR1 SGHDT, CDR2 YYEEEE. The CDR3 is 16 residues long. The CDR3 reads CASSLLLAGAYNEQFF. The CDR3, as DNA: TGTGCCAGCAGCTTGTTGCTAGCGGGGGCCTACAATGAGCAGTTCTTC. The variable domain in full, with the rest retrieved from reference TRBV5-6 and TRBJ2-1, is DAGVTQSPTHLIKTRGQQVTLRCSPKSGHDTVSWYQQALGQGPQFIFQYYEEEERQRGNFPDRFSGHQFPNYSSELNVNALLLGDSALYLCASSLLLAGAYNEQFFGPGTRLTVL.

CDR3 in amino acids: CATSRDRQGSPKLFF. As DNA, the CDR3 is TGTGCCACCAGCAGAGACAGACAGGGGTCTCCTAAACTGTTTTTT. This rearrangement joins TRBV15 to TRBJ1-4, with 8 bases aligning to TRBD1. Germline V gives CDR1 LNHNV, CDR2 YYDKDF (reference sequence). Trimming removed 0 bases from V and 11 bases from J; junction bases left unmatched: 8. The CDR3 has 15 amino acids.

V is TRBV5-4 and J is TRBJ1-1; the D is unclear. The CDR3 loop spans 13 amino acids. Deletions cut 4 bases from V and 2 bases from J, with 9 bases between. CDR1 is SGHNT and CDR2 is YYREEE in the germline V gene (reference sequence). This CDR3 is CASSHDLNTEAFF. CDR3 in DNA: TGTGCCAGCAGCCATGACCTCAACACTGAAGCTTTCTTT.

CDR3: CASSQGGGPDREQFF. The CDR3 bases are TGTGCCAGCAGCCAGGGCGGGGGGCCGGACAGGGAGCAGTTCTTC. V usage is TRBV3-1 (or the pseudogene TRBV3-2) and J usage is TRBJ2-1, with a weak D call TRBD2 (8 bases). With 3 bases removed from V and 10 bases from J, the gap between germline ends came to 19 bases. This CDR3 is 15 amino acids long. The germline CDR1 and CDR2 sequences are LGHDT and YNNKEL (reference sequence).

The rearrangement joins TRBV7-9 to TRBJ1-6; 9 positions match TRBD1. The germline V gene encodes CDR1 SEHNR and CDR2 FQNEAQ (reference sequence). The CDR3 runs to 14 residues. V lost 7 bases to trimming and J lost 7 bases; unmatched junction nucleotides: 5. CDR3 sequence: CASTQGQGNSPLHF. The CDR3 DNA sequence: TGTGCCAGCACCCAGGGACAGGGAAATTCACCCCTCCACTTT.

The chain uses TRBV7-9 and TRBJ2-3; the D is unclear. The CDR3 is made up of 13 amino acids. The V gene's germline CDR1 is SEHNR and CDR2 FQNEAQ (reference sequence). With 6 bases removed from V and 4 bases from J, the gap between germline ends came to 11 bases. CDR3 protein: CASSSKRPDTQYF. For the CDR3, the DNA is TGTGCCAGCAGTTCAAAGCGACCAGATACGCAGTATTTT.

This clone was detected only once. The rearrangement joins TRBV11-2 to TRBJ1-1; 7 bases map to TRBD1. CDR1 SGHAT and CDR2 FQNNGV come from the germline V gene. CDR3 length equals 17 residues. Germline trimming cut 2 bases from V and 0 bases from J; bases unmatched to any gene: 9. The CDR3 sequence: CASSLHPGQNMNTEAFF. In DNA, the CDR3 is TGTGCCAGCAGCTTACATCCGGGACAGAACATGAACACTGAAGCTTTCTTT. The full variable domain, rest sourced from reference TRBV11-2 and TRBJ1-1, is EAGVAQSPRYKIIEKRQSVAFWCNPISGHATLYWYQQILGQGPKLLIQFQNNGVVDDSQLPKDRFSAERLKGVDSTLKIQPAKLEDSAVYLCASSLHPGQNMNTEAFFGQGTRLTVV.

The chain uses TRBV9 and TRBJ2-5, with TRBD2 identical over 8 bases. This CDR3 spans 13 amino acids. V shed 7 bases, J shed 0 bases, and the junction held 2 bases outside the gene matches. The V gene's germline CDR1 is SGDLS and CDR2 YYNGEE. CDR3 region: CASGGGHQETQYF. CDR3 DNA sequence: TGTGCCAGCGGCGGGGGGCACCAAGAGACCCAGTACTTC. The whole variable domain, remainder taken from reference TRBV9 and TRBJ2-5, is DSGVTQTPKHLITATGQRVTLRCSPRSGDLSVYWYQQSLDQGLQFLIQYYNGEERAKGNILERFSAQQFPDLHSELNLSSLELGDSALYFCASGGGHQETQYFGPGTRLLVL.

The chain carries TRBV5-1 and TRBJ1-2; 11 nucleotides line up with TRBD1. Germline values: CDR1 SGHRS, CDR2 YFSETQ. The CDR3 is 15 amino acids. After removal of 4 bases from V and 7 bases from J, the junction contained 9 bases not matched to a gene. CDR3 sequence reads: CASSPYGQGAGGYTF. CDR3 sequence (DNA): TGCGCCAGCAGCCCGTATGGACAGGGGGCGGGTGGCTACACCTTC.

CDR3 residues: CASSEYGGNTGELFF. CDR3 coding DNA: TGTGCCAGCAGTGAATACGGGGGGAACACCGGGGAGCTGTTTTTT. The genes are TRBV6-1 and TRBJ2-2; tentative D call: TRBD2 (6 bases). Trimming shortened V by 2 bases and J by 1 base, and 8 bases separated the two germline ends. This CDR3 has 15 amino acids. Germline V CDR1 and CDR2: MNHNS, SASEGT.

The rearrangement links TRBV4-1 to TRBJ2-2; D is possibly TRBD2 (6 bases). From germline, CDR1 is MGHRA and CDR2 YSYEKL. Trimming took off 6 bases at V and 2 bases at J, with 13 bases between the two ends. The CDR3 is 15 amino acids. CDR3 nucleotides: TGCGCCAGCAGGTCGGGAGAGGGAAACACCGGGGAGCTGTTTTTT. Protein sequence: CASRSGEGNTGELFF.

The chain has TRBV2 and TRBJ2-7; no clear D. CDR3 size: 14 residues. The V gene lost 4 bases and the J gene lost 3 bases, with 13 bases spanning the gap. Germline lookup yields CDR1 SNHLY and CDR2 FYNNEI. The CDR3 nucleotides are TGTGCCAGCAGTGCCCGGGCGGTGGACTACGAGCAGTACTTC. Its translation: CASSARAVDYEQYF.

The chain recombines TRBV6-8 with TRBJ2-7; D is ambiguous. The CDR3 spans 11 residues. V was cut by 5 bases and J by 2 bases, with 4 bases left in between. From germline, CDR1 is MNHGY and CDR2 SAAAGT. The CDR3 region has the DNA TGTGCCAGCAGTGGGGCCTACGAGCAGTACTTC. Its translation is CASSGAYEQYF.

This chain joins TRBV2 and TRBJ1-2, with D possibly TRBD1 on 6 matching bases. Germline values: CDR1 SNHLY, CDR2 FYNNEI. The germline V and J ends were trimmed by 1 base and 4 bases, with 13 bases remaining between them. There are 15 residues in the CDR3. DNA for the CDR3: TGTGCCAGCAGTGAAGGGACAGCCACAATCTATGGCTACACCTTC. This translates into CASSEGTATIYGYTF.

J is TRBJ2-1 and V is TRBV11-2; TRBD1 is a possible D gene (6 bases). Germline-derived CDR1 and CDR2 are SGHAT and FQNNGV. The CDR3 runs to 14 residues. V gave up 4 bases and J gave up 4 bases, with 11 bases separating them. Here the CDR3 reads CASSWQGFYNEQFF. For the CDR3, the DNA is TGTGCCAGCAGCTGGCAGGGGTTTTACAATGAGCAGTTCTTC.

This rearrangement joins TRBV11-3 to TRBJ1-1; D is unresolved. CDR3 length: 13 residues. In germline, CDR1 is SGHNT, CDR2 YENEEA. The ends were cut back, 5 bases at V and 5 bases at J, with 12 bases in the middle. The CDR3 sequence: CASSITRGTEAFF. As DNA, the CDR3 is TGTGCCAGCAGCATAACTCGGGGAACTGAAGCTTTCTTT.

The chain carries TRBV19 and TRBJ2-7, with D possibly TRBD1 on 5 matching bases. V lost 3 bases, J lost 4 bases, and 16 bases lay in between. Looked up from germline, CDR1 is LNHDA and CDR2 is SQIVND (reference sequence). The CDR3 has 15 amino acids. CDR3 protein: CASSIHEQGGYEQYF. Written as DNA, the CDR3 is TGTGCCAGTAGTATCCACGAGCAGGGTGGATACGAGCAGTACTTC. Drawing the rest from reference TRBV19 and TRBJ2-7, the complete variable domain is DGGITQSPKYLFRKEGQNVTLSCEQNLNHDAMYWYRQDPGQGLRLIYYSQIVNDFQKGDIAEGYSVSREKKESFPLTVTSAQKNPTAFYLCASSIHEQGGYEQYFGPGTRLTVT.